The sequence of this TCR beta chain was determined in a study of cytomegalovirus exposure and HLA in healthy donors. General study findings and limits: The tendency of first-cohort TCR clusters to co-occur in the 110 or so validation repertoires emerged from a later analysis.

Using immunoSEQ multiplex PCR, the repertoire was profiled, and TCRdb retains in-frame clones only, with some absent. The repertoire has 110,000 or so clones, about 84% of them found once; the top ten carry nearly 5%. Details on this clone: Its target is unknown.

Germline V gene lookup returns CDR1 SNHLY and CDR2 FYNNEI. The CDR3 has 16 amino acids. V was clipped by 6 bases and J by 0 bases, with 15 bases between them. Sequenced material: PBMCs. The sequence was collected from a man aged 18 to 29 in good health and CMV-seronegative. The rearrangement links TRBV2 to TRBJ2-1; TRBD2 is a possible D gene (6 bases). CDR3 bases: TGTGCCAGCAGGGCGGGGCAGGGAAGCTCCTACAATGAGCAGTTCTTC. It codes for CASRAGQGSSYNEQFF.